The sequence of this TCR beta chain was determined in a study of CD4 T cells in relation to SARS-CoV-2 and coronaviruses (dated by TCRdb to the early 2020s). A note on the overall study: In the ViraFEST assay, PBMCs were cultured with antigen for nine to ten days, after which TCR beta CDR3s were sequenced to identify clonal expansions specific to the antigen. The negative reference condition was either a culture with an HIV-1 Nef peptide pool or a culture with no peptide. Using patient-derived lymphoblastoid cell lines, the shared crossreactive spike epitopes were mapped to their HLA restriction. At the level of individual TCR clonotypes, the study measured memory CD4+ T cell crossreactivity between SARS-CoV-2 spike protein and common cold coronavirus spike proteins. The Adaptive Biotechnologies TCR-sequencing kit was used to sequence samples from a few pre-COVID donors and the naive versus memory experiments, whereas other data were Illumina-based. A different TCR-beta assay, based on Illumina, was used to sequence expansion assays from other donors in the study. Beyond this particular receptor, the publication reports: Since the crossreactivity analysis centred on spike protein, crossreactivity against other viral proteins was not assessed. Roughly 64% of donors had memory CD4+ clonotypes that crossrecognized SARS-CoV-2 and at least one common cold coronavirus spike. Small numbers of patients and of tested TCRs limited the study. Pre-pandemic and post-infection samples were not both contributed by any donor, so tracing of the source of pre-existing responses was limited. Crossreactive clones showed significantly weaker SARS-CoV-2-driven expansion than monoreactive clones, consistent with antigenic imprinting.

The V end loses 3 bases and the J end loses 3 bases, and a stretch of 12 bases separates them. The CDR3 numbers 13 residues from cysteine through phenylalanine. CDR3 DNA is the only sequence kept; it has 39 bases, read in frame from the first base. The germline V gene (reference sequence) gives CDR1 as DFQATT and CDR2 as SNEGSKA. CD4+ T cells from unexposed donors were collected before the COVID-19 pandemic (2011-2018). After less than eleven days of culture, CD4+ T cells were isolated with the EasySep CD4+ T cell isolation kit. As far as cell numbers permitted, CD4+ T cells from unexposed donors were tested for reactivity against SARS-CoV-2 S and N as well as four spike pools from common cold coronaviruses. Each well received over 1.5 million PBMCs, cultured in IMDM supplemented with roughly 5.1% human AB serum and roughly 9.5 IU/ml IL-2. Half of the culture medium was replaced with fresh IL-2-containing medium on days 3 and 7. In general, every peptide culture condition was set up in three replicate wells. The leukapheresis product used for the unexposed donors was purchased from a commercial source. Ficoll-Paque PLUS gradient centrifugation was used to isolate PBMCs from leukapheresis product or whole blood. The PBMCs went either fresh into the expansion assay or into cryopreservation at -140 degrees C. The QIAamp Micro DNA Kit was used to extract genomic DNA from the CD4+ T cells.

Receptor amplification or capture employed the immunoSEQ multiplex PCR assay. Regarding the original processing steps: Preprocessing removed nonproductive sequences and CDR3s not starting with C, not ending with F or W, or shorter than 7 amino acids. The MANAFEST web app was used to call antigen-specific clonotypes on the basis of expansion compared with the reference and with other culture wells. A clone was considered positive if the clone showed significant expansion compared with the reference culture in 2 of 3 replicate wells at an FDR below 0.05. For a clone to be considered positive, significant expansion relative to all other tandem wells and an odds ratio above 5 were also required. CDR3 homology was measured as pairwise Levenshtein distance, computed with the stringdist R package after trimming three terminal residues from each end. In its TCRdb copy, this immuneACCESS table keeps in-frame sequences only and misses some clones. Where compared with another copy, unresolved V genes explain less than half of these, and the others have no known cause. The V and J calls and clone size are taken from that table; D and trimming were inferred from the DNA. The sample table lists 29,000 or so clones, around 84% of them with a count of one. The ten largest clones add up to around 20% of the sample.

Points on this clone: Its antigen remains unidentified. No much larger clone exists at a distance of one base, and base qualities are not known.

The chain couples TRBV20-1 to TRBJ2-7, and TRBD2 may be the D gene, going by 6 matching bases. This clonotype was obtained from a human donor in good health. Material for sequencing was CD4+ T cells from PBMCs, cultured in vitro. CDR3 protein: CSASLQGGYEQYF. The sequence in DNA is TGCAGTGCTAGTCTCCAGGGAGGCTACGAGCAGTACTTC.